This T cell receptor beta chain was identified during a study of cytomegalovirus exposure and HLA in healthy donors. General study results and limits: A later analysis, which compared TCR beta chains of equal frequency, found the HLA-associated ones more clonally expanded. Later analysis demonstrated an association between a missense DCLRE1C variant and TCR beta V- and J-gene trimming.

Germline values: CDR1 SGHNT, CDR2 YYREEE (reference sequence). The V segment lost 5 bases and the J segment 2 bases; nucleotides outside the gene matches: 4. CDR3 length equals 17 residues. The PCR made use of 60 Vbeta and 13 Jbeta primers. Sequencing was performed with immunoSEQ multiplex PCR; in TCRdb, only in-frame clones are kept and a portion is missing. This repertoire shows some 140,000 clones, about 85% found once; its top ten account for roughly 7.7%. This clone appeared a few times. Its specificity is not known. Other DNA sequences in the sample encode the same CDR3. The sequenced sample was PBMCs. The chain uses TRBV5-4 and TRBJ2-2, with 15 bases fitting TRBD2. This clonotype was obtained from a man aged 25-45 years in good health and CMV-seropositive. CDR3 DNA: TGTGCCAGCAGGCCGGGACTAGCGGGGGGAAACACCGGGGAGCTGTTTTTT. Translated, it gives CASRPGLAGGNTGELFF.